This entry describes one T cell receptor beta chain. Per the original methods: Nucleated cell counts were estimated from reference gene primer amplification. Sequencing was performed with immunoSEQ multiplex PCR; in TCRdb, only in-frame clones are kept and a portion is missing. Clonal size and the V and J genes are those of that table, whereas D and trimming came from the DNA. Of about 4,900 clones in the sample, roughly nine tenths were seen once. This CDR3 is 11 amino acids long. The ends were cut back, 7 bases at V and 9 bases at J, with 10 bases in the middle. CDR1 and CDR2 from the germline V gene are LNHDA and SQIVND (reference sequence). The data belong to a study of blood T cell repertoires in COVID-19.

Specimen: peripheral blood. The gene calls are TRBV19 and TRBJ2-1; weak D call: TRBD1 (6 bases). The sequence was obtained from a human donor in a cohort sampled during active COVID-19. The CDR3 nucleotides are TGTGCCAGTACCCAGGGGTTTGAGCAGTTCTTC. Protein sequence: CASTQGFEQFF.